This TCR beta chain is drawn from a study of blood T cell repertoires in COVID-19. Study details: Whether acute or convalescent, the COVID-19 samples came from the United States, Italy and Spain. T cells, B-cell-depleted T cells, or PBMCs supplied cDNA or gDNA.

Germline CDR1 reads SGHVS; CDR2 reads FQNEAQ. This CDR3 has 16 residues. J gave up 6 bases and V 1 base, and 4 bases lay outside the gene matches. Generated by immunoSEQ multiplex PCR, the TCRdb table keeps only in-frame clones and is missing some. The sample lists around 180,000 clones; roughly 77% were seen once. The rearrangement joins TRBV7-8 to TRBJ1-6, with 9 bases matching TRBD1. The origin of this receptor is a man aged 65 to 79 with active or convalescent COVID-19. Sequencing was carried out using peripheral blood. The CDR3 sequence is CASSLGGTGINSPLHF. For the CDR3, the DNA is TGTGCCAGCAGCTTAGGTGGGACAGGGATTAATTCACCCCTCCACTTT.